The 17 T cell receptor beta chains below were found in one sample sequenced in a study of vaccination and CD4 T cells after COVID-19. TCRdb reanalysed the PCR reads using MiXCR and keeps one entry per CDR3 protein. Here the sample spans roughly 15,000 distinct CDR3 sequences, 66% being singletons. This specimen consisted of CD4+ T cells from blood, obtained after SARS-CoV-2 vaccination. The receptors derive from a human donor who had recovered from COVID-19.

The chain recombines TRBV5-4 with TRBJ1-1; D gene unclear. V was pared by 0 bases and J by 1 base, with 7 bases between. The CDR3 is made up of 14 amino acids. Germline CDR1 is SGHNT and CDR2 is YYREEE (reference sequence). The CDR3 bases are TGTGCCAGCAGCTTGGTCGCGGCGAACACTGAAGCTTTCTTT. This codes for CASSLVAANTEAFF.

The genes are TRBV6-5 and TRBJ1-3, with D unclear. The CDR3 covers 15 residues. CDR1 is MNHEY and CDR2 is SVGAGI in the germline V gene. The V end lost 2 bases, the J end lost 0 bases, and 8 bases lay between the germline ends. The DNA for the CDR3 is TGTGCCAGCAGTTACCACCCCCGCTCTGGAAACACCATATATTTT. Its translation is CASSYHPRSGNTIYF.

This clonotype was counted a few times. The V gene is TRBV6-1, the J gene TRBJ1-2, with D maybe TRBD1 (5 bases). The CDR3 extends over 13 amino acids. Germline V gives CDR1 MNHNS, CDR2 SASEGT. Trimming shortened V by 6 bases and J by 4 bases, and 12 bases separated the two germline ends. CDR3 region: CASSEQEGYGYTF. Written as DNA, the CDR3 is TGTGCCAGCAGCGAACAGGAGGGCTATGGCTACACCTTC.

The chain recombines TRBV5-8 with TRBJ2-3; possibly TRBD1 or TRBD2 for D (5 bases each). This CDR3 region has 15 residues. Germline V gene lookup returns CDR1 SGHTS and CDR2 YDEGEE. Between the trimmed V and J ends, which lost 2 bases and 2 bases, there was a span of 12 bases. The CDR3 sequence: CASSLPGRNTDTQYF. The CDR3, as DNA: TGTGCCAGCAGCTTACCGGGACGGAACACAGATACGCAGTATTTT.

CDR3: CASRADRNTEAFF. The CDR3 DNA reads as TGTGCCAGCAGAGCCGATAGGAACACTGAAGCTTTCTTT. The J gene is TRBJ1-1, the V gene TRBV2; no clear D. The ends were cut back, 6 bases at V and 1 base at J, with 9 bases in the middle. This CDR3 has 13 residues. CDR1 is SNHLY and CDR2 is FYNNEI in the germline V gene.

This chain uses TRBV5-1 with TRBJ2-1; D may correspond to TRBD1 or TRBD2 (5 bases each). V shed 3 bases and J shed 0 bases, with 13 bases lying between them. The germline gives CDR1 SGHRS, CDR2 YFSETQ. The CDR3 runs to 16 residues. The CDR3 here is CASSSIWGSSYNEQFF. DNA of the CDR3: TGCGCCAGCAGCTCGATTTGGGGGAGCTCCTACAATGAGCAGTTCTTC.

J is TRBJ2-2 and V is TRBV12-3 or TRBV12-4; TRBD2 matches 9 bases. The CDR3 covers 15 residues. V lost 1 base to trimming and J lost 4 bases; unmatched junction nucleotides: 1. The CDR3 nucleotides read TGTGCCAGCAGTTTAGGGCGGGAGGGCACCGGGGAGCTGTTTTTT. Translated, it gives CASSLGREGTGELFF.

The CDR3: CASSGETVGTGELFF. CDR3 DNA: TGTGCCAGCAGCGGGGAAACAGTAGGCACCGGGGAGCTGTTTTTT. V gene TRBV7-2 combines with J gene TRBJ2-2; D unclear. Germline CDR1 is SGHTA and CDR2 is FQGNSA. The CDR3 has 15 residues. Trimming stripped 5 bases from V and 4 bases from J, with 14 bases between.

This clonotype was seen a single time. The V and J genes are TRBV10-2 and TRBJ2-1; no clear D gene. The V end lost 5 bases, the J end lost 7 bases, and 9 bases lay between the germline ends. Germline CDR1 and CDR2: WSHSY and SAAADI. The CDR3 is 12 residues long. The CDR3 DNA sequence: TGCGCCAGCAGTCCACAGTTGAATGAGCAGTTCTTC. Its translation is CASSPQLNEQFF.

The CDR3 DNA reads as TGCAGCGTCCTCCCCGCCGGGGGGAGCGTGGAGACCCAGTACTTC. It yields the protein CSVLPAGGSVETQYF. The V gene is TRBV29-1, the J gene TRBJ2-5; 7 bases line up with TRBD2. Germline-derived CDR1 and CDR2 are SQVTM and ANQGSEA. Germline trimming cut 6 bases from V and 5 bases from J; bases unmatched to any gene: 15. CDR3 length: 15 amino acids.

This rearrangement joins TRBV28 to TRBJ1-1, with 8 bases matching TRBD1. The V segment lost 2 bases and the J segment 4 bases; nucleotides outside the gene matches: 12. The CDR3 spans 17 residues. Germline CDR1 MDHEN, CDR2 SYDVKM. For the CDR3, the DNA is TGTGCCAGCAGTTTAGCCACCAGAAACAGGGGGGGCACTGAAGCTTTCTTT. Translating gives CASSLATRNRGGTEAFF.

The chain has TRBV15 and TRBJ2-7; TRBD2 might be the D (6 bases). The CDR3 is made up of 15 amino acids. Between the trimmed V and J ends, which lost 0 bases and 7 bases, there was a span of 16 bases. The germline V gene has CDR1 LNHNV and CDR2 YYDKDF (reference sequence). The CDR3 loop reads CATSRDRSKGREQYF. The CDR3 coding sequence is TGTGCCACCAGCAGAGATCGGTCCAAAGGGAGGGAGCAGTACTTC.

This clonotype was seen once. The chain employs TRBV15 and TRBJ2-1, with a weak D call TRBD2 (5 bases). Trimming left V 2 bases short and J 0 bases short, with 8 bases between. Looked up from germline, CDR1 is LNHNV and CDR2 is YYDKDF (reference sequence). The CDR3 loop spans 15 amino acids. The CDR3 DNA reads as TGTGCCACCAGCAGAAGCGGAGACTCCTACAATGAGCAGTTCTTC. This gives the protein CATSRSGDSYNEQFF. The full variable domain, its missing parts supplied by reference TRBV15 and TRBJ2-1, is DAMVIQNPRYQVTQFGKPVTLSCSQTLNHNVMYWYQQKSSQAPKLLFHYYDKDFNNEADTPDNFQSRRPNTSFCFLDIRSPGLGDTAMYLCATSRSGDSYNEQFFGPGTRLTVL.

This chain joins TRBV7-9 and TRBJ1-3; 12 bases are shared with TRBD1. This CDR3 comprises 16 residues. J gave up 4 bases and V 5 bases, and 6 bases lay outside the gene matches. The germline CDR1 and CDR2 sequences are SEHNR and FQNEAQ (reference sequence). The CDR3 loop is CASSPSGQGAGNTIYF. The CDR3 DNA follows: TGTGCCAGCAGCCCGTCGGGACAGGGGGCGGGAAACACCATATATTTT.

V is TRBV15 and J is TRBJ1-5; D remains ambiguous. Trimming took 0 bases from V and 10 from J, leaving 10 bases between them. The CDR3 totals 13 residues. CDR1 and CDR2 from the germline V gene are LNHNV and YYDKDF (reference sequence). The CDR3 coding sequence is TGTGCCACCAGCAGAGACACCTTCAGACCCCAGCATTTT. Amino acids: CATSRDTFRPQHF.

The CDR3 region has the DNA TGCGCCAGCAGCGCCGGACTAGCGGGAGGTGGCACAGATACGCAGTATTTT. As protein: CASSAGLAGGGTDTQYF. The J gene is TRBJ2-3, the V gene TRBV5-1; 14 nucleotides agree with TRBD2. The CDR3 sequence is 17 residues long. Germline lookup yields CDR1 SGHRS and CDR2 YFSETQ. V dropped 4 bases and J dropped 1; count of bases not matched to a gene: 5. Using reference TRBV5-1 and TRBJ2-3 for the parts outside the CDR3, the full variable domain is KAGVTQTPRYLIKTRGQQVTLSCSPISGHRSVSWYQQTPGQGLQFLFEYFSETQRNKGNFPGRFSGRQFSNSRSEMNVSTLELGDSALYLCASSAGLAGGGTDTQYFGPGTRLTVL.

The rearrangement uses TRBV27 and TRBJ2-7, with 7 bases identical to TRBD1. The ends lost 5 bases at V and 3 bases at J; junction bases unmatched: 4. CDR3 length equals 13 residues. CDR1 MNHEY and CDR2 SMNVEV come from the germline V gene (reference sequence). CDR3 DNA sequence: TGTGCCAGCAGTCGATCAGGGGGCTACGAGCAGTACTTC. It codes for CASSRSGGYEQYF.